This TCR beta chain comes out of a study of beta chain features in type 1 diabetes (dated by TCRdb to between 2017 and 2018). Background for the entire study: Mean age, gender distribution, total cell number and subset yield were not different between patients and healthy donors. A total of 85 million to 140 million sorted cells were examined across all samples, and the number of cells per subset was strongly correlated with RNA yield. The study compared TCRB repertoires of sorted circulating CD4+ T cell subsets between recently diagnosed type 1 diabetes patients and matched healthy donors. Whereas all 30 or so donors provided naive and central memory subsets, regulatory and stem cell-like memory subsets were isolated from just 8 patients and roughly 8 healthy donors.

Points the paper makes about the study in general: Fewer insertions and more nucleotide deletions at VDJ recombination sites were observed in patients with type 1 diabetes, implying thymic rearrangement abnormalities. Shorter templates might have been favored by PCR, but patient and control samples were amplified and corrected together, so both groups would have been affected equally by any skew. A moderate but significant shortening of TCRB CDR3 length was observed in type 1 diabetes patients in all four CD4+ subsets. Because cDNA was sequenced instead of genomic DNA, highly expressing activated cells could be over-represented, though the groups showed no difference in activation or CD3 levels. HLA sub-analyses involved small numbers of individuals, so any influence of HLA type on TCRB rearrangement remained unresolved. Naive, central memory and regulatory TCRB repertoires appeared to be more alike among patients than among healthy donors.

Each donor gave one peripheral blood draw, around 100 mL on average, collected into heparinised tubes. Using a panel that included CD45RO, CCR7, CD25, CD127, CD95 and CD27, naive, central memory, regulatory and stem cell-like memory CD4+ T cells were sorted on a BD FACSAria II. A purity above 95% was achieved for all sorted populations. PBMCs were separated immediately by Lymphoprep density gradient centrifugation and were stained directly, without being cultured. Samples were stained and sorted in pairs, with one healthy donor and one patient per experiment, so that batch effects were minimized. In the case of this clone: Its recognized antigen is unknown. The input lacks base qualities; no much larger clone sits a single base away.

CDR1 and CDR2, looked up from the germline V gene, are SGHTA and FQGNSA. The CDR3 numbers 16 residues from cysteine through phenylalanine. The read is trimmed to its CDR3 DNA, 48 bases read in frame from base 1. Between the V and J ends, shortened by 4 bases and 2 bases respectively, the junction contains 16 bases. All of the isolated RNA was reverse transcribed with the High Capacity cDNA Reverse Transcription Kit, so expressed TCRB transcripts were sequenced. Naive, central memory and regulatory T cell samples underwent deep immunoSEQ sequencing, averaging roughly 3.5 million total reads per sample. Sorted cells were lysed in RLT buffer and RNA was extracted with DNase-treated RNeasy Micro or Mini kits, depending on cell number. To prevent cross-contamination, every cell subset was processed on its own, while patient and healthy donor samples were processed together. The immunoSEQ multiplex PCR was used to amplify TCRB sequences from cDNA, generating 87-bp fragments that spanned the CDR3 region. Sequencing of the amplicons was performed on the Illumina HiSeq platform. The source study handled its data this way. PCR bias was corrected computationally using synthetic template baselines, and reads within Hamming distance 2 were collapsed, with unmergeable singletons discarded. Reads were aligned to IMGT to assign V, D and J genes, CDR3 length, and insertions or deletions at six rearrangement sites. Clonotype counts were normalized to sorted cell number within each subset before computing true diversity and Gini coefficients with the tcR R package. The overlap coefficient, calculated on TCRB nucleotide sequences, was used to measure repertoire sharing. Out-of-frame TCRB sequences from naive cells were analyzed as a proxy for the pre-selection repertoire. TCRdb obtained this table from immuneACCESS and retained in-frame rearrangements with V and J assigned. These tables miss some clones; where compared with another copy, unresolved V genes account for less than half of the shortfall, and the remainder is unexplained. V and J calls and clone size are copied from that table; D and trimming were computed from the DNA. The sample has under 400,000 clones on record, roughly 12% of them singletons. 0.017% of the sample rests with the top ten.

The chain is encoded by TRBV7-2 joined to TRBJ2-3, and TRBD2 may be the D gene, going by 6 matching bases. This TCR came from a man aged 18 to 29 in good health. The sample consisted of naive CD4+ T cells from blood. Read against the paper, the sample's cell subset or site label means: true naive CD4+ T cells. The sequenced DNA is TGTGCCAGCAGCTCCCGGGGGTTTGGGGACACAGATACGCAGTATTTT. Its translation is CASSSRGFGDTDTQYF. The full variable domain, with segments outside the CDR3 supplied by the reference TRBV7-2 and TRBJ2-3 proteins, appears as GAGVSQSPSNKVTEKGKDVELRCDPISGHTALYWYRQSLGQGLEFLIYFQGNSAPDKSGLPSDRFSAERTGGSVSTLTIQRTQQEDSAVYLCASSSRGFGDTDTQYFGPGTRLTVL.